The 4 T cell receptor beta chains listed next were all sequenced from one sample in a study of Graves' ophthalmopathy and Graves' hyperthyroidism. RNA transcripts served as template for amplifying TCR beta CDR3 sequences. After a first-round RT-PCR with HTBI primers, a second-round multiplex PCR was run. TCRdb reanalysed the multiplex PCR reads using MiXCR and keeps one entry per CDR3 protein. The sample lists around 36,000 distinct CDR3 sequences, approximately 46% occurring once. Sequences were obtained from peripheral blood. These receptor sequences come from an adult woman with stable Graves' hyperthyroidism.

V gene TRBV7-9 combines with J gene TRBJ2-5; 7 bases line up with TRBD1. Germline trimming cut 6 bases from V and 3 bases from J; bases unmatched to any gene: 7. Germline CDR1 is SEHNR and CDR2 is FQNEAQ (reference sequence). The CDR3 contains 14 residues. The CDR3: CASRLDRVEETQYF. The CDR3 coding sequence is TGTGCCAGCAGGCTTGACAGGGTGGAAGAGACCCAGTACTTC.

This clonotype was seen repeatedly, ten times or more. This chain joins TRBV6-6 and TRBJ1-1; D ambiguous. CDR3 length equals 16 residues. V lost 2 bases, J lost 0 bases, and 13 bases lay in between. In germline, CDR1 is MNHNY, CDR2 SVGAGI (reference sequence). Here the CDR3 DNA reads TGTGCCAGCAGTTACCCCCTTTGGTCCGTGAACACTGAAGCTTTCTTT. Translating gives CASSYPLWSVNTEAFF.

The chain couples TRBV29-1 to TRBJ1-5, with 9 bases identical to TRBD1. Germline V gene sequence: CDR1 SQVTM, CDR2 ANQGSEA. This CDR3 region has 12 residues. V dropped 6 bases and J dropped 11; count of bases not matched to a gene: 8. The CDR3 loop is CSVGQGTYAQHF. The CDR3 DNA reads TGCAGCGTCGGACAGGGGACGTACGCCCAGCATTTT.

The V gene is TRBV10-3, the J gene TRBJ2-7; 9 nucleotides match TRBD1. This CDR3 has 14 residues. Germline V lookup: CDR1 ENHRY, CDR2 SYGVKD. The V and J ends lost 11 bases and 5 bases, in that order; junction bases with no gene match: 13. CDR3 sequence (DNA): TGTGCCTCAAATCCCGGGACAGGGTGGAACGAGCAGTACTTC. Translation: CASNPGTGWNEQYF.